This entry concerns a single T cell receptor beta chain. Its recognized antigen is unknown. Taken from cysteine to phenylalanine, the CDR3 has 16 residues. A DNA sequence was not provided. The germline V gene provides CDR1 MNHNS and CDR2 SASEGT. These data are taken from a study of T cell clusters in autoimmune cytopenias (dated by TCRdb to between 2018 and 2020). For the study in its entirety: Of the 45 or so healthy donor controls, approximately 23 were female, and the group had a mean age of roughly 57 years and a median age of about 62 years. Autoimmune hepatitis repertoires were compared with those of about two dozen age- and sex-matched healthy donors. The goal of the study was to find out whether patients with autoimmune cytopenia have a disease-specific immune repertoire signature that could be used as a blood-based biomarker. Controls were roughly 25 age-matched healthy donors for primary cytopenia and more than 13 age-matched CLL patients for secondary cytopenia. A median TRB sequencing depth of 51,575 reads per sample was reached, and a median of around 2,300 distinct TRB clonotypes per sample was obtained. In autoimmune cytopenia patients, peripheral blood TRB and IGH repertoires were sequenced during active disease and over treatment follow-up, together with healthy, CLL and autoimmune hepatitis controls.

Per sample, about 250 ng of peripheral blood genomic DNA, approximately 37,500 genome equivalents, was used for TRB amplification. Multiplex PCR with a touch-down protocol amplified TRB rearrangements, with the TRB-A and TRB-B primer pools combined in a single tube. Illumina adapters and sample indices were attached to the amplicons through two consecutive PCR reactions using Phusion HS II polymerase. After gel purification with the NucleoSpin Gel and PCR Clean-up kit, the amplicons were quantified by Qubit and checked for quality on an Agilent 2100 Bioanalyzer. Sequencing of the libraries was done on an Illumina MiSeq with paired-end, single-indexed, 600-cycle runs. Per the source publication's procedure: Alignment and assembly of TRB reads were performed with MiXCR version 2.1.12 and the default MiXCR reference library. A clone was defined by each unique CDR3 nucleotide sequence, and the analysis included only productive sequences with two or more reads. Repertoire diversity was assessed with alpha-parameterized diversity profiles (alpha 0 to 5), including the Shannon (alpha 1) and Simpson (alpha 2) indices, which were computed with an R script. Combinatorial TRB VJ usage was calculated with the tcR package and was compared between cohorts by principal component analysis performed with ade4. Using GLIPH, TCRbeta CDR3s were clustered on pairs of cohorts matched for age and read depth, and a Wilcoxon test was used to compare cluster frequencies. The reads went through TCRdb reprocessing, and each CDR3 protein sequence gets one entry with no DNA. These V and J calls originate from TCRdb's pipeline instead of the authors' own analysis. This sample's clone table shows thousands of distinct CDR3 sequences. Together, the top ten hold more than 30% of the sample.

Summary of the overall study and its limitations: Healthy donors had almost three times as many exclusive TRB clusters as active autoimmune hepatitis patients, a finding consistent with an autoimmunity-wide signature. Shifts in the TRB repertoire, including less even repertoires in secondary cytopenia and CLL, were mostly a reflection of lymphoma bias and not of autoimmunity. In the comparison of secondary cytopenia with CLL, no cluster-lack signature showed up, apparently because the dominant lymphoma-associated repertoire masked the signature. The GLIPH analysis suggested a lack of physiological T cell clusters in primary autoimmune cytopenia patients, since some 46 clusters were exclusive to healthy donors whereas 17 were exclusive to patients. The T cell clusters were defined in silico only, and their functional role remained to be validated experimentally.

This same sample was also taken into another study, of T cell repertoires in aging, cancer and after chemotherapy. That second report states: Donors were distributed across six age groups ranging from 30 or younger to 70 or older, with at least three individuals included per group. TCR repertoires from healthy donor controls were recorded over periods of several months to years and showed clear clonal overlap between repeated samplings. The full dataset contained some 8.7 million TCR reads. Compared with age-matched healthy donors, untreated patients with hematological or solid cancers had significantly lower TCR diversity and higher clonality in blood. In healthy donors, the decline in TCR diversity with age was mainly explained by loss of richness, whereas in cancer patients loss of evenness was also found to contribute. An increase in median generation probability over the chemotherapy interval was observed in both cancer cohorts, suggesting that the repertoire was reconstituted through rebound thymic output. According to the authors, the repertoire data do not allow conclusions to be drawn about immunological memory after chemotherapy. To examine immunoaging and T cell reconstitution after chemotherapy, the study profiled TCR beta repertoires in peripheral blood from healthy donors and cancer patients. Alongside some 98 healthy donors serving as a reference group, the cohort included approximately 220 cancer patients, of whom roughly 90 had hematological cancers and 124 had solid cancers. TRB sequences were processed with MiXCR versions 2.12 and 3.0.5. The repertoire metrics were Shannon diversity, evenness, clonality (calculated as one minus evenness), and diversity profiles parameterized by alpha from 0 to 5. The IGoR algorithm was used to compute generation probabilities of clones in paired pre- and post-chemotherapy samples.

The receptor's source is a human donor in good health. Material for sequencing was peripheral blood. The receptor chain draws on TRBV6-1 and TRBJ2-3; with no DNA, the TCRdb D assignment of TRBD1 cannot be verified. The CDR3: CASSEVGGRSTDTQYF.